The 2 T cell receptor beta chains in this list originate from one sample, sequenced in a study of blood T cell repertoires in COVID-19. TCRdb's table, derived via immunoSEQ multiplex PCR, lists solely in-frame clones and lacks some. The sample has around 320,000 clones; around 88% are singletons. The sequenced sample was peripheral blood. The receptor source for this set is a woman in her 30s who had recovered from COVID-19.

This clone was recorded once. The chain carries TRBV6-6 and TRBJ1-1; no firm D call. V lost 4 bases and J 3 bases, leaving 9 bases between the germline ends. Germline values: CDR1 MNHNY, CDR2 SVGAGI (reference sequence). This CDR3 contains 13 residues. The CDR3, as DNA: TGTGCCAGCAGTTTCGAGGTCGACACTGAAGCTTTCTTT. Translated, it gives CASSFEVDTEAFF.

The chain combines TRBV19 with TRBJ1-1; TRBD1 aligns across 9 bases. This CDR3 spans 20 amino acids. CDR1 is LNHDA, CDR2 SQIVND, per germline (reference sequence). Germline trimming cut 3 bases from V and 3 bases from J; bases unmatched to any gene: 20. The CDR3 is CASSIPRGGQGVPRDTEAFF. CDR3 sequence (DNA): TGTGCCAGTAGTATCCCCCGGGGGGGACAGGGAGTCCCAAGGGACACTGAAGCTTTCTTT.